Following are 16 T cell receptor beta chains from one sample sequenced in a study of OX40 agonist ivuxolimab in advanced cancers. Here immunoSEQ multiplex PCR was the method, and the copy in TCRdb shows in-frame clones only, minus some. The table shows 72,000 or so clones, with roughly 80% occurring only once. Specimen: CD4+ or CD8+ T cells sorted from blood, collected in a trial of the OX40 agonist ivuxolimab. Every receptor here comes from an adult with an advanced solid tumor such as melanoma, head and neck, liver or kidney cancer.

The gene calls are TRBV5-4 and TRBJ2-3; TRBD2 matches 12 bases. Germline values: CDR1 SGHNT, CDR2 YYREEE (reference sequence). The CDR3 is 16 residues long. The ends lost 4 bases at V and 2 bases at J; junction bases unmatched: 5. CDR3 coding DNA: TGTGCCAGCAGCCAGACTAGCGGGGGAGACACAGATACGCAGTATTTT. The encoded protein is CASSQTSGGDTDTQYF.

The chain couples TRBV5-1 to TRBJ2-1; 8 positions agree with TRBD2. This CDR3 has 15 residues. The germline gives CDR1 SGHRS, CDR2 YFSETQ. The J segment lost 6 bases and the V segment lost 4 bases, leaving 9 bases of the junction unmatched. The CDR3 region has the DNA TGCGCCAGCAGCCCCTCCTTGGCGGGAGGCAATGAGCAGTTCTTC. Encoded protein: CASSPSLAGGNEQFF.

The rearrangement joins TRBV23-1 to TRBJ1-1, with TRBD1 identical over 7 bases. TRBV23-1 carries the ORF label, with uncertain function. V shed 6 bases, J shed 0 bases, and the junction held 7 bases outside the gene matches. There are 15 residues in the CDR3. This CDR3 reads CASSKFRGMNTEAFF. CDR3 coding DNA: TGCGCCAGCAGCAAATTCAGGGGGATGAACACTGAAGCTTTCTTT.

This sequence joins TRBV19 and TRBJ1-5; D is uncertain. The CDR3 is 14 amino acids. V lost 3 bases, J lost 2 bases, and 8 bases lay in between. CDR1 is LNHDA, CDR2 SQIVND, per germline (reference sequence). The CDR3 DNA reads as TGTGCCAGTAGTATTATGAGGGGCAATCAGCCCCAGCATTTT. Its translation: CASSIMRGNQPQHF.

This clone was seen a handful of times. The chain uses TRBV28 and TRBJ1-6; maybe TRBD1 (5 bases). Per the germline V gene, CDR1 is MDHEN and CDR2 is SYDVKM. Trimming left V 4 bases short and J 12 bases short, with 10 bases between. The CDR3 is 12 amino acids. CDR3 amino acids: CASSSLGVPLHF. For the CDR3, the DNA is TGTGCCAGCAGTTCCCTGGGGGTACCCCTCCACTTT.

The chain employs TRBV5-1 and TRBJ2-7; the match to TRBD2 covers 15 bases. V trimming: 2 bases; J trimming: 0 bases; junction bases outside the gene matches: 3. The germline CDR1 and CDR2 sequences are SGHRS and YFSETQ. The CDR3 is made up of 17 amino acids. CDR3 in amino acids: CASSFGTSGRFSYEQYF. For the CDR3, the DNA is TGCGCCAGCAGCTTCGGGACTAGCGGGAGGTTCTCCTACGAGCAGTACTTC.

The V and J genes are TRBV7-3 and TRBJ2-3; 9 nucleotides agree with TRBD2. Per germline, CDR1 SGHTA and CDR2 FQGTGA. Trimming took 5 bases from V and 1 from J; bases not matched to a gene: 10. The CDR3 spans 17 residues. The CDR3 DNA reads as TGTGCCAGCAGCCCCTCGTGGGCTAGCGGGGGCACAGATACGCAGTATTTT. Protein sequence: CASSPSWASGGTDTQYF.

The chain recombines TRBV5-1 with TRBJ2-1; tentative D call: TRBD2 (6 bases). V was trimmed by 3 bases and J by 4 bases, leaving 20 bases between them. CDR1 SGHRS and CDR2 YFSETQ come from the germline V gene. There are 17 residues in the CDR3. Here the CDR3 DNA reads TGCGCCAGCAGCTCCCGAGGGGACTCCGGCGCGTACAATGAGCAGTTCTTC. It encodes CASSSRGDSGAYNEQFF.

The rearrangement joins TRBV5-4 to TRBJ1-2; no clear D gene. Germline loops: CDR1 SGHNT, CDR2 YYREEE (reference sequence). This CDR3 is 14 amino acids long. Trimming removed 0 bases at V and 3 bases at J, with 9 bases between. The CDR3 sequence: CASSLVSSDYGYTF. The CDR3 nucleotides are TGTGCCAGCAGCTTGGTATCCAGTGACTATGGCTACACCTTC.

The chain has TRBV27 and TRBJ1-2; D gene ambiguous. The CDR3 is 13 amino acids. Deletions cut 0 bases from V and 4 bases from J, with 6 bases between. Germline V gene lookup returns CDR1 MNHEY and CDR2 SMNVEV (reference sequence). CDR3 coding DNA: TGTGCCAGCAGTTTATCTTCAGGCTATGGCTACACCTTC. Protein sequence: CASSLSSGYGYTF.

On this clone: This sample also contains other DNA sequences that code for the same CDR3. This chain connects TRBV7-2 to TRBJ2-7; possibly TRBD2 for D (5 bases). Germline CDR1 SGHTA, CDR2 FQGNSA. Trimming cost V 9 bases and J 4 bases, with 19 bases left between them. This CDR3 comprises 14 residues. DNA of the CDR3: TGTGCCAGTAGCCGGACTGCAATCGGTTACGAGCAGTACTTC. Amino acid sequence: CASSRTAIGYEQYF.

This rearrangement joins TRBV23-1 to TRBJ2-7; 11 positions match TRBD2. TRBV23-1 has ORF status, its function being uncertain. The V gene end was trimmed by 0 bases and the J gene end by 3 bases; junction bases not matched to a gene: 4. This CDR3 has 16 amino acids. This chain's CDR3 is CASSQSTSGGGYEQYF. CDR3 nucleotides: TGCGCCAGCAGTCAATCTACTAGCGGGGGAGGCTACGAGCAGTACTTC.

J is TRBJ2-1 and V is TRBV27; 8 bases are shared with TRBD2. CDR1 is MNHEY, CDR2 SMNVEV, per germline (reference sequence). Trimming cost V 4 bases and J 1 base; bases outside gene matches: 6. The CDR3 is 16 residues long. CDR3: CASSWVSGASYNEQFF. CDR3 in DNA: TGTGCCAGCAGTTGGGTTAGCGGGGCTTCCTACAATGAGCAGTTCTTC.

This clone was seen a single time. The CDR3 region has the DNA TGCGCCAGCAGTACAGGCCGACAGGAAACCTATGGAAACACCATATATTTT. It codes for CASSTGRQETYGNTIYF. The J gene is TRBJ1-3, the V gene TRBV5-1; maybe TRBD1 (6 bases). V was pared by 5 bases and J by 3 bases, with 21 bases between. The CDR3 consists of 17 residues. In germline, CDR1 is SGHRS, CDR2 YFSETQ.

The chain recombines TRBV19 with TRBJ1-1; D is perhaps TRBD1 (6 bases). The germline gives CDR1 LNHDA, CDR2 SQIVND (reference sequence). The ends were cut back, 10 bases at V and 6 bases at J, with 18 bases in the middle. This CDR3 is built from 13 residues. CDR3 DNA sequence: TGTGCCACCTTAAAGGACAGCTTGTCTGAAGCTTTCTTT. Protein sequence: CATLKDSLSEAFF.

The CDR3 loop is CAISGADSYEQYF. The CDR3 DNA reads TGTGCCATCAGTGGGGCCGATTCCTACGAGCAGTACTTC. This rearrangement joins TRBV10-3 to TRBJ2-7; the D is unclear. The CDR3 runs to 13 residues. Germline V CDR1 and CDR2: ENHRY, SYGVKD. The V end was cut by 4 bases, the J end by 1 base, with 8 bases between.